These 11 T cell receptor beta chains were all obtained from the same sample, sequenced in a study of tumor and adjacent non-tumor tissue in lung cancer. RNA was extracted from bulk tissue without any cell sorting. Three rounds of nested PCR, following a modified ARM-PCR protocol, produced the TCRbeta library. TCRdb re-called the multiplex PCR reads with MiXCR, one entry per CDR3 protein. This table holds under 140,000 distinct CDR3 sequences, approximately 84% found once. Sample: lung tumor tissue. These receptors all stem from a man aged 70 or older with non-small cell lung cancer.

Remarks on this clonotype: An end of the junction does not agree with germline; a read error may underlie this. J is TRBJ2-2 and V is TRBV4-3; maybe TRBD2 (6 bases). Germline V gene data show CDR1 as LGHNA and CDR2 as YSLEER. This CDR3 is 14 amino acids long. CDR3: CASSQEGITGGLFF. The CDR3 coding sequence is TGCGCCAGCAGCCAAGAAGGGATCACCGGGGGGCTGTTTTTT.

Concerning this clonotype itself: The junction does not match germline at one end; this may be a read error. The V and J genes are TRBV19 and TRBJ1-5; D perhaps matches TRBD1 (5 bases). This CDR3 is built from 14 residues. Germline assignment: CDR1 LNHDA and CDR2 SQIVND (reference sequence). CDR3 in DNA: TGTACCAGTAGGCTCGGGGGAAGCAATGAGCCCCGGCATTTT. Translation gives CTSRLGGSNEPRHF. Looking up the rest from reference TRBV19 and TRBJ1-5 gives the full variable domain: DGGITQSPKYLFRKEGQNVTLSCEQNLNHDAMYWYRQDPGQGLRLIYYSQIVNDFQKGDIAEGYSVSREKKESFPLTVTSAQKNPTAFYLCTSRLGGSNEPRHFGDGTRLSIL.

The CDR3 DNA follows: TGTCCCTGCAGCCCCCTAGCAGGGGGGACCGGGGAGCTGTTTTTT. This translates into CPCSPLAGGTGELFF. The chain employs TRBV11-2 and TRBJ2-2; tentative D call: TRBD1 (7 bases). The germline V gene has CDR1 SGHAT and CDR2 FQNNGV. The CDR3 runs to 15 residues. The whole variable domain, remainder taken from reference TRBV11-2 and TRBJ2-2, is EAGVAQSPRYKIIEKRQSVAFWCNPISGHATLYWYQQILGQGPKLLIQFQNNGVVDDSQLPKDRFSAERLKGVDSTLKIQPAKLEDSAVYLCPCSPLAGGTGELFFGEGSRLTVL.

A remark on this clonotype: One end of the junction does not line up with germline, which may come from a read error. The rearrangement uses TRBV6-5 and TRBJ1-2, with TRBD1 matching over 10 bases. The CDR3 is 14 amino acids. The germline V gene encodes CDR1 MNHEY and CDR2 SVGAGI. In nucleotides, the CDR3 is TGTGCCAGCAGATACTCGGGACAGGGGTATGGCTACACCTTC. The encoded protein is CASRYSGQGYGYTF.

The count of this clonotype is one. The rearrangement joins TRBV14 to TRBJ2-1, with 9 bases matching TRBD2. Germline CDR1 and CDR2: SGHDN and FVKESK. V dropped 4 bases and J dropped 7; count of bases not matched to a gene: 11. This CDR3 is 16 amino acids long. CDR3 bases: TGTGCCAGCAGCCCCGGGTGTAGCGGGAGCTATAATGAGCAGTTCTTC. Protein sequence: CASSPGCSGSYNEQFF.

This clonotype was picked up one time. At one end, the junction sequence differs from germline, possibly due to a read error. J is TRBJ2-4 and V is TRBV11-3; 7 positions match TRBD2. The CDR3 sequence is 15 residues long. Germline V gene data show CDR1 as SGHNT and CDR2 as YENEEA. The CDR3 is CASNPGGDGKNIQNF. For the CDR3, the DNA is TGTGCCAGCAACCCGGGAGGTGATGGCAAAAACATTCAGAACTTC.

This clonotype has just one count. At one boundary the junction diverges from the germline segment, which might be a read error. The chain carries TRBV5-1 and TRBJ2-3; D not certain. This CDR3 region has 13 residues. CDR1 and CDR2 (germline): SGHRS, YFSETQ. The chain's CDR3 is CASSLARAATQYF. The CDR3 DNA reads TGTGCCAGTAGCTTGGCCCGGGCCGCGACGCAGTATTTT.

In its sample, this clonotype is medium-sized. CDR3 nucleotide sequence: TGTGCCAGCAGAGCTGGGACAGGGAATGGCTACACCTTC. Translating gives CASRAGTGNGYTF. The V and J genes are TRBV6-5 and TRBJ1-2, with TRBD1 matching over 9 bases. Germline CDR1 MNHEY, CDR2 SVGAGI. There are 13 residues in the CDR3. The J segment lost 6 bases and the V segment lost 6 bases, leaving 5 bases of the junction unmatched.

This chain connects TRBV9 to TRBJ2-3; no reliable D call. The CDR3 sequence is 13 residues long. The germline V gene has CDR1 SGDLS and CDR2 YYNGEE. V gave up 5 bases and J gave up 0 bases, with 7 bases separating them. CDR3 protein: CASRAPSTDTQYF. The CDR3 DNA reads TGTGCCAGCAGAGCGCCGAGCACAGATACGCAGTATTTT.

Of note for this clonotype: A junction end diverges from the germline sequence, so it may reflect a read error. The chain links TRBV4-2 to TRBJ2-2; 12 bases match TRBD2. The germline gives CDR1 LGHNA, CDR2 YNFKEQ. The CDR3 runs 19 residues. The CDR3 DNA sequence: TGTATCAGCAGCCATGCTCCTACTAGCGGGGGGCTTACCACCGGGGACCTGTTTTTT. It is translated as CISSHAPTSGGLTTGDLFF.

This clonotype showed up just once. An end of the junction does not agree with germline; a read error may underlie this. V is TRBV7-3 and J is TRBJ2-3, with D perhaps TRBD2 (6 bases). This CDR3 spans 13 amino acids. CDR1 is SGHTA, CDR2 FQGTGA, per germline. The CDR3 DNA sequence: TGTGCCAGCAACTTAACGGGACTGGATACGCAGTATTTT. This translates into CASNLTGLDTQYF.